What follows are 13 T cell receptor beta chains derived from one specimen sequenced in a study of Ad26.COV2.S vaccination and SARS-CoV-2 variants. Stated treatment: 19 received Ad26.COV2.S at low or high dose, single or two shots; 5 received placebo; per-sample allocation not given. Day 63 after the first vaccine or placebo injection was the time point for sampling. Repertoires were generated with immunoSEQ multiplex PCR, while TCRdb's copy carries only in-frame clones and drops some. The sample holds roughly 410,000 clones, under 90% seen once. Here the sequenced sample was peripheral blood, taken in a trial of Ad26.COV2.S vaccine versus placebo. Every receptor here comes from a person aged 18-65 years who received the Ad26.COV2.S COVID-19 vaccine or a placebo.

This clone appeared a single time. Other DNA sequences in the same sample also yield this CDR3. The V call is TRBV9, the J call TRBJ1-2, with 7 bases matching TRBD1. The CDR3 covers 14 residues. Germline values: CDR1 SGDLS, CDR2 YYNGEE. The J segment lost 1 base and the V segment lost 0 bases, leaving 0 bases of the junction unmatched. CDR3 sequence (DNA): TGTGCCAGCAGCGTAGGACAGGGTAACTATGGCTACACCTTC. Amino acid sequence: CASSVGQGNYGYTF.

The chain links TRBV3-1 (or the pseudogene TRBV3-2) to TRBJ1-1; D uncertain. Trimming shortened V by 1 base and J by 0 bases, and 9 bases separated the two germline ends. The CDR3 runs to 15 residues. Per the germline V gene, CDR1 is LGHDT and CDR2 is YNNKEL (reference sequence). CDR3: CASSQGLAMNTEAFF. CDR3 DNA sequence: TGTGCCAGCAGCCAAGGTCTAGCAATGAACACTGAAGCTTTCTTT.

This chain connects TRBV5-1 to TRBJ2-7; TRBD2 is a possible D gene (6 bases). Between the trimmed V and J ends, which lost 3 bases and 3 bases, there was a span of 19 bases. Per the germline V gene, CDR1 is SGHRS and CDR2 is YFSETQ. This CDR3 is built from 16 residues. CDR3 nucleotide sequence: TGCGCCAGCAGCTCAACCTGGACTATCGGGAACTACGAGCAGTACTTC. It translates to CASSSTWTIGNYEQYF.

This chain connects TRBV12-3 or TRBV12-4 to TRBJ2-3; no clear D gene. This CDR3 is 13 amino acids long. V lost 8 bases and J 0 bases, leaving 9 bases between the germline ends. The CDR3 coding sequence is TGTGCCAGCGACGGCCAGAGCACAGATACGCAGTATTTT. Translated: CASDGQSTDTQYF.

Only a few counts were recorded for this clone. This CDR3 reads CASSSEGLAGSPLHF. The DNA of the CDR3 is TGTGCCAGCAGCTCAGAGGGGCTGGCTGGGTCACCCCTCCACTTT. The genes are TRBV7-9 and TRBJ1-6, with TRBD1 as a possible D gene (5 bases). Germline loops: CDR1 SEHNR, CDR2 FQNEAQ (reference sequence). CDR3 size: 15 residues. The V gene lost 4 bases and the J gene lost 10 bases, with 17 bases spanning the gap.

This sequence joins TRBV7-9 and TRBJ1-1; D gene unclear. The CDR3 sequence is 15 residues long. The germline V gene has CDR1 SEHNR and CDR2 FQNEAQ (reference sequence). V was shortened by 4 bases and J by 1 base, with 13 bases between the two germline ends. The CDR3 nucleotides read TGTGCCAGCAGCTCCCTTGCCGGGAAGAACACTGAAGCTTTCTTT. The encoded protein is CASSSLAGKNTEAFF. Together with reference TRBV7-9 and TRBJ1-1, the CDR3 gives the full variable domain: DTGVSQNPRHKITKRGQNVTFRCDPISEHNRLYWYRQTLGQGPEFLTYFQNEAQLEKSRLLSDRFSAERPKGSFSTLEIQRTEQGDSAMYLCASSSLAGKNTEAFFGQGTRLTVV.

About this clone: One end of the junction varies from germline; a read error may be responsible. The CDR3 sequence is CASPRGAGLVF. CDR3 nucleotides: TGTGCCAGTCCCCGGGGGGCTGGGCTGGTTTTT. This rearrangement joins TRBV11-2 to TRBJ1-1; TRBD1 might be the D (6 bases). CDR1 is SGHAT, CDR2 FQNNGV, per germline. The CDR3 consists of 11 residues.

This rearrangement joins TRBV19 to TRBJ1-1, with D unresolved. The CDR3 length is 13 residues. Germline V gene sequence: CDR1 LNHDA, CDR2 SQIVND (reference sequence). The germline V and J ends were trimmed by 2 bases and 10 bases, with 14 bases remaining between them. CDR3: CASSIRTVQGAFF. CDR3 bases: TGTGCCAGTAGTATAAGGACGGTCCAAGGAGCTTTCTTT.

The chain has TRBV27 and TRBJ2-1, with 8 bases identical to TRBD1. This CDR3 is built from 12 residues. The trim removed 5 bases at V and 12 bases at J, leaving 6 bases unmatched. The germline CDR1 and CDR2 sequences are MNHEY and SMNVEV (reference sequence). The CDR3 spells CASSERGQGQFF. In nucleotides, the CDR3 is TGTGCCAGCAGTGAGCGCGGACAGGGGCAGTTCTTC.

The V and J genes are TRBV5-1 and TRBJ1-3, with TRBD1 as a possible D gene (5 bases). This CDR3 spans 16 amino acids. Germline V gene data show CDR1 as SGHRS and CDR2 as YFSETQ. Trimming shortened V by 3 bases and J by 1 base, and 14 bases separated the two germline ends. CDR3 region: CASSWWESGSGNTIYF. For the CDR3, the DNA is TGCGCCAGCAGCTGGTGGGAATCAGGGTCTGGAAACACCATATATTTT.

The DNA of the CDR3 is TGTGCCAGCAGGGGGAGCTGGGGGGACACTGAAGCTTTCTTT. This codes for CASRGSWGDTEAFF. V gene TRBV7-9 combines with J gene TRBJ1-1; D is possibly TRBD1 (5 bases). The CDR3 covers 14 residues. Germline V lookup: CDR1 SEHNR, CDR2 FQNEAQ (reference sequence). Trimming shortened V by 6 bases and J by 3 bases, and 14 bases separated the two germline ends.

This rearrangement joins TRBV6-2 or TRBV6-3 to TRBJ1-6; tentatively, D is TRBD1 (6 bases). Per the germline V gene, CDR1 is MNHEY and CDR2 is SVGEGT. The CDR3 is 18 residues long. Trimming left V 5 bases short and J 0 bases short, with 17 bases between. CDR3 bases: TGTGCCAGCAGTGGGGGGGGGCTCCTGAGCTCCTATAATTCACCCCTCCACTTT. Amino acids: CASSGGGLLSSYNSPLHF.

The V call is TRBV4-1, the J call TRBJ1-2, with D hard to call. Between the trimmed V and J ends, which lost 6 bases and 0 bases, there was a span of 11 bases. Germline loops: CDR1 MGHRA, CDR2 YSYEKL. The CDR3 spans 14 residues. For the CDR3, the DNA is TGCGCCAGCAGGCCTGTCTGGGCTAACTATGGCTACACCTTC. Residues: CASRPVWANYGYTF.